This T cell receptor beta chain came from a study of CD8+ T cells in alopecia areata. Study summary: Treated patients received oral tofacitinib, 5 to 10 mg twice daily. Percent affected scalp area, the SALT score, rated treated patients' severity.

Study results and limitations: Amid tofacitinib therapy, many expanded lesional clones stayed present in scalp and blood. Uncertainty remains about how baseline CD8+ expansion links to response, with one nonresponder.

This clone has a handful of counts. What it recognizes is unknown. RNA was isolated and reverse transcribed to cDNA, the sequencing template. TCRdb keeps only in-frame clones here, not all; method: immunoSEQ multiplex PCR. The sample contains 120,000 or so clones, around 60% of which appear only once. The treatment: oral pan-JAK inhibitor, 5-10 mg twice daily. V was shortened by 2 bases and J by 0 bases, with 17 bases between the two germline ends. The germline V gene has CDR1 MGHRA and CDR2 YSYEKL. The CDR3 is 18 amino acids. The starting material was CD4+ T cells sorted from blood, obtained at week 4, from a patient treated with tofacitinib. The chain has TRBV4-1 and TRBJ2-4, with D uncertain. This TCR derives from a human donor with alopecia areata. The CDR3 loop is CASSQSLQDPLAKNIQYF. In nucleotides, the CDR3 is TGCGCCAGCAGCCAATCTTTGCAGGATCCTCTAGCCAAAAACATTCAGTACTTC.